The rows below give T cell receptor beta chains drawn from one sample of a study of T-cell memory formation after mild COVID-19. TCRdb reanalysed the 5' RACE reads using MiXCR and keeps one entry per CDR3 protein. Of some 160,000 distinct CDR3 sequences in the sample, less than 40% are singletons; the top ten hold around 12%. Sequenced material: PBMCs or a T cell subset sorted from them (not recorded which). These receptors were taken from an adult woman who had mild COVID-19 (a few samples of this study predate the infection). Cell type and time point are not known. The CDR3 runs from the conserved cysteine through the conserved F or W. D genes are given only for firm matches. Only some rows state a clone size, as once, few, many or a class for expanded clones.

d_gene: -; abundance: -; j_gene: TRBJ2-2; v_gene: TRBV29-1; CDR3nt: TGCAGCGTTGAACCCGGGGTCACCGGGGAGCTGTTTTTT; CDR3aa: CSVEPGVTGELFF
d_gene: -; abundance: few; j_gene: TRBJ2-5; v_gene: TRBV6-5; CDR3nt: TGTGCCAGCAGTTACACGCATGGGGAGACCCAGTACTTC; CDR3aa: CASSYTHGETQYF
d_gene: -; abundance: -; j_gene: TRBJ2-7; v_gene: TRBV6-2/TRBV6-3; CDR3nt: TGTGCCAGCAGATGGCCGGGCTACGAGCAGTACTTC; CDR3aa: CASRWPGYEQYF
d_gene: TRBD2; abundance: -; j_gene: TRBJ2-7; v_gene: TRBV12-5; CDR3nt: TGTGCTAGTGTCCTTAGCGGGGGGATCGACGAGCAGTACTTC; CDR3aa: CASVLSGGIDEQYF
d_gene: TRBD2; abundance: -; j_gene: TRBJ2-3; v_gene: TRBV9; CDR3nt: TGTGCCAGCAGCGTAGGCCTCTCGGGAGGGAGCACAGATACGCAGTATTTT; CDR3aa: CASSVGLSGGSTDTQYF
d_gene: TRBD1; abundance: -; j_gene: TRBJ2-7; v_gene: TRBV20-1; CDR3nt: TGCAGTGCCGCCGGGACAGGGGGTTACCTCTACGAGCAGTACTTC; CDR3aa: CSAAGTGGYLYEQYF
d_gene: TRBD2; abundance: few; j_gene: TRBJ2-1; v_gene: TRBV2; CDR3nt: TGTGCCAGCGTGACTAGCGGGGCATACAATGAGCAGTTCTTC; CDR3aa: CASVTSGAYNEQFF
d_gene: TRBD1; abundance: -; j_gene: TRBJ2-7; v_gene: TRBV5-1; CDR3nt: TGCGCCAGCCGGAGTTCCGGGACAGATTCCTACGAGCAGTACTTC; CDR3aa: CASRSSGTDSYEQYF
d_gene: TRBD1; abundance: few; j_gene: TRBJ2-7; v_gene: TRBV12-3/TRBV12-4; CDR3nt: TGTGCCAGCAGTTTCCACAGGGGCCCCCAGTACTTC; CDR3aa: CASSFHRGPQYF
d_gene: TRBD2; abundance: -; j_gene: TRBJ2-7; v_gene: TRBV20-1; CDR3nt: TGCAGTGCTAGGACTAGCCTATACGAGCAGTACTTC; CDR3aa: CSARTSLYEQYF
d_gene: TRBD1; abundance: -; j_gene: TRBJ2-1; v_gene: TRBV2; CDR3nt: TGTGCCAGCAGTCTCCCTACCGGGACAGGTCCATTGGAGCAGTTCTTC; CDR3aa: CASSLPTGTGPLEQFF
d_gene: TRBD1; abundance: -; j_gene: TRBJ2-7; v_gene: TRBV20-1; CDR3nt: TGCAGTGCTAGCAGACAGGGGGCTACCCGGTCGGGCGAGCAGTACTTC; CDR3aa: CSASRQGATRSGEQYF
d_gene: TRBD2; abundance: -; j_gene: TRBJ2-5; v_gene: TRBV6-1; CDR3nt: TGTGCCAGCAGTGAACTAGCGGGGGAACCGGGAGAGACCCAGTACTTC; CDR3aa: CASSELAGEPGETQYF
d_gene: -; abundance: -; j_gene: TRBJ2-5; v_gene: TRBV7-9; CDR3nt: TGTGCCAGCAACAACTGGGACTCCGCCGGGTCACGGGAGACCCAGTACTTC; CDR3aa: CASNNWDSAGSRETQYF
d_gene: -; abundance: few; j_gene: TRBJ2-7; v_gene: TRBV13; CDR3nt: TGTGCCAGCAGCTTACGATTGCAGACAGCAGTCTCCTACGAGCAGTACTTC; CDR3aa: CASSLRLQTAVSYEQYF
d_gene: -; abundance: few; j_gene: TRBJ2-1; v_gene: TRBV12-3/TRBV12-4; CDR3nt: TGTGCCAGCAGTCCCCGTCCGGCATACAATGAGCAGTTCTTC; CDR3aa: CASSPRPAYNEQFF
d_gene: -; abundance: -; j_gene: TRBJ1-1; v_gene: TRBV29-1; CDR3nt: TGCAGCGTCCCATCCCCTGTAAGGCAGCACACTGAAGCTTTCTTT; CDR3aa: CSVPSPVRQHTEAFF
d_gene: TRBD1; abundance: -; j_gene: TRBJ2-4; v_gene: TRBV6-6; CDR3nt: TGTGCCAGCAGTTACTCGACAGGGGCGGGGAACATTCAGTACTTC; CDR3aa: CASSYSTGAGNIQYF
d_gene: TRBD1; abundance: -; j_gene: TRBJ2-7; v_gene: TRBV5-4; CDR3nt: TGTGCCAGCAGCAACAGGGGCGAGCAGTACTTC; CDR3aa: CASSNRGEQYF
d_gene: -; abundance: few; j_gene: TRBJ2-7; v_gene: TRBV4-1; CDR3nt: TGCGCCAGCAGCCTCCGGGACGGAACCTACGAGCAGTACTTC; CDR3aa: CASSLRDGTYEQYF
d_gene: TRBD1; abundance: -; j_gene: TRBJ1-4; v_gene: TRBV7-9; CDR3nt: TGTGCCAGCAGCCCGGACAGGGTAATCGCGGAACTGTTTTTT; CDR3aa: CASSPDRVIAELFF
d_gene: TRBD1; abundance: -; j_gene: TRBJ1-3; v_gene: TRBV7-9; CDR3nt: TGTGCCAGCAGCTACGGGACAGGAATTGGAAACACCATATATTTT; CDR3aa: CASSYGTGIGNTIYF
d_gene: -; abundance: few; j_gene: TRBJ1-1; v_gene: TRBV7-2; CDR3nt: TGTGCCAGCAGCTCCGGACAGTGGGCAACTGAAGCTTTCTTT; CDR3aa: CASSSGQWATEAFF
d_gene: -; abundance: -; j_gene: TRBJ1-1; v_gene: TRBV5-6; CDR3nt: TGTGCCAGCAGCCCTGGACACAATGAAGCTTTCTTT; CDR3aa: CASSPGHNEAFF
d_gene: -; abundance: few; j_gene: TRBJ1-5; v_gene: TRBV24-1; CDR3nt: TGTGCCACCAGTGATGGGGAGAGGCCCCAGCATTTT; CDR3aa: CATSDGERPQHF
d_gene: -; abundance: -; j_gene: TRBJ1-1; v_gene: TRBV27; CDR3nt: TGTGCCAGCAGTCACTCAACAGGTTCTAACACTGAAGCTTTCTTT; CDR3aa: CASSHSTGSNTEAFF
d_gene: -; abundance: -; j_gene: TRBJ2-7; v_gene: TRBV4-1; CDR3nt: TGCGCCAGCAGCCAAGAGGCCCGAGGAACCTACGAGCAGTACTTC; CDR3aa: CASSQEARGTYEQYF
d_gene: TRBD2; abundance: few; j_gene: TRBJ2-7; v_gene: TRBV3-1; CDR3nt: TGTGCCAGCAGCCAAGAATTACTAGCGGGGTACGAGCAGTACTTC; CDR3aa: CASSQELLAGYEQYF
d_gene: -; abundance: -; j_gene: TRBJ2-5; v_gene: TRBV7-9; CDR3nt: TGTGCCAGCAGCTTAGGCGGATTCCAAGAGACCCAGTACTTC; CDR3aa: CASSLGGFQETQYF
d_gene: TRBD2; abundance: few; j_gene: TRBJ2-1; v_gene: TRBV23-1; CDR3nt: TGCGCCAGCATACTAGCGGGGTCCTACAATGAGCAGTTCTTC; CDR3aa: CASILAGSYNEQFF
d_gene: TRBD2; abundance: -; j_gene: TRBJ2-1; v_gene: TRBV5-1; CDR3nt: TGCGCCAGCAGCTTGGTCGCGGGAGTTGAGCAGTTCTTC; CDR3aa: CASSLVAGVEQFF
d_gene: -; abundance: -; j_gene: TRBJ2-1; v_gene: TRBV9; CDR3nt: TGTGCCAGCAGCGTTGACCCCAGCGTTAACTACAATGAGCAGTTCTTC; CDR3aa: CASSVDPSVNYNEQFF
d_gene: -; abundance: -; j_gene: TRBJ1-5; v_gene: TRBV4-1; CDR3nt: TGCGCCAGCAGCCAAGATCCGGCCGCCAATCAGCCCCAGCATTTT; CDR3aa: CASSQDPAANQPQHF